This T cell receptor beta chain is drawn from a study of blood T cell repertoires in COVID-19. Germline values: CDR1 SNHLY, CDR2 FYNNEI. This CDR3 contains 11 residues. The ends lost 7 bases at V and 8 bases at J; junction bases unmatched: 4. As handled by the study authors: Cell counts per sample came from amplifying reference gene primers. Sequencing used immunoSEQ multiplex PCR; TCRdb keeps in-frame clones, though not all of them. The DNA gave D and trimming, while V, J and clone size come from that table. The repertoire has under 200,000 clones, 70% to 90% of them found once; the top ten carry under 3.5%.

V gene TRBV2 combines with J gene TRBJ1-1; 7 nucleotides align to TRBD1. This TCR was recovered from a woman of 80 years or more with COVID-19, enrolled during active disease. The material sequenced was peripheral blood. The CDR3 nucleotides read TGTGCCAGCAACCGGGACAGAGAAGCTTTCTTT. It encodes CASNRDREAFF. The full variable domain, its missing parts supplied by reference TRBV2 and TRBJ1-1, is EPEVTQTPSHQVTQMGQEVILRCVPISNHLYFYWYRQILGQKVEFLVSFYNNEISEKSEIFDDQFSVERPDGSNFTLKIRSTKLEDSAMYFCASNRDREAFFGQGTRLTVV.